The 25 T cell receptor beta chains below all came from one sample that was sequenced in a study of CD8 T cell repertoires and HIV-1 epitope variants. Profiling relied on immunoSEQ multiplex PCR, and the TCRdb table lists in-frame clones only, not all of them. The sample has about 90,000 clones, 60% to 80% seen once. Source material: uncultured baseline CD8+ T cells from peripheral blood mononuclear cells (PBMCs). The receptors were sampled from a male donor with HIV.

The chain recombines TRBV5-4 with TRBJ2-7, with a possible D match to TRBD2 (6 bases). The CDR3 length is 14 residues. CDR1 is SGHNT, CDR2 YYREEE, per germline (reference sequence). V dropped 0 bases and J dropped 9 bases, with 16 bases sitting between them. CDR3 loop: CASSLDGSNGGQYF. DNA for the CDR3: TGTGCCAGCAGCTTGGACGGGAGCAACGGGGGGCAGTACTTC.

V usage is TRBV12-5 and J usage is TRBJ1-5; no clear D gene. The V gene lost 1 base and the J gene lost 4 bases, with 2 bases spanning the gap. CDR1 LGHNT and CDR2 FRNRAP come from the germline V gene. This CDR3 is built from 12 residues. The CDR3 loop is CASGLDNQPQHF. The CDR3 DNA sequence: TGTGCTAGTGGTTTGGATAATCAGCCCCAGCATTTT.

As to this clone: Other DNA sequences in the same sample also yield this CDR3. The chain couples TRBV19 to TRBJ2-7, with D possibly TRBD1 on 5 matching bases. Germline CDR1 reads LNHDA; CDR2 reads SQIVND (reference sequence). This CDR3 contains 14 residues. Trimming stripped 3 bases from V and 1 base from J, with 10 bases between. CDR3 residues: CASSMGQYSYEQYF. Written as DNA, the CDR3 is TGTGCCAGTAGTATGGGGCAGTATTCCTACGAGCAGTACTTC.

This chain uses TRBV7-3 with TRBJ2-3; 8 bases are shared with TRBD2. After removal of 2 bases from V and 6 bases from J, the junction contained 4 bases not matched to a gene. The CDR3 sequence is 14 residues long. Germline loops: CDR1 SGHTA, CDR2 FQGTGA. As DNA, the CDR3 is TGTGCCAGCAGCTTAGGACTAGCTCAGGATACGCAGTATTTT. Translated, it gives CASSLGLAQDTQYF.

The V gene is TRBV13, the J gene TRBJ2-3, with D possibly being TRBD2 (6 bases). Trimming cost V 5 bases and J 2 bases, with 14 bases left between them. Germline lookup yields CDR1 PRHDT and CDR2 FYEKMQ (reference sequence). The CDR3 runs 15 residues. This CDR3 reads CASSPGDSPTDTQYF. CDR3 sequence (DNA): TGTGCCAGCAGCCCCGGGGACTCTCCCACAGATACGCAGTATTTT. Full variable domain (rest looked up from reference TRBV13 and TRBJ2-3): AAGVIQSPRHLIKEKRETATLKCYPIPRHDTVYWYQQGPGQDPQFLISFYEKMQSDKGSIPDRFSAQQFSDYHSELNMSSLELGDSALYFCASSPGDSPTDTQYFGPGTRLTVL.

The rearrangement uses TRBV19 and TRBJ1-1; 7 bases match TRBD1. CDR3 length: 11 residues. Germline V gene sequence: CDR1 LNHDA, CDR2 SQIVND (reference sequence). Losses at the gene ends were 5 bases for V and 10 bases for J; bases not matched to a gene: 4. The CDR3: CASSFAGGAFF. The CDR3 DNA follows: TGTGCCAGTAGTTTCGCAGGGGGAGCTTTCTTT.

This chain uses TRBV7-8 with TRBJ1-5, with a weak D call TRBD1 (5 bases). Germline assignment: CDR1 SGHVS and CDR2 FQNEAQ. The CDR3 covers 17 residues. Trimming took 0 bases from V and 0 from J, leaving 12 bases between them. The CDR3 bases are TGTGCCAGCAGCTTAGCTCCGGGACGGTATAGCAATCAGCCCCAGCATTTT. This encodes CASSLAPGRYSNQPQHF.

The V call is TRBV7-6, the J call TRBJ2-1, with 8 bases lining up with TRBD2. Germline-derived CDR1 and CDR2 are SGHVS and FNYEAQ. Trimming took 5 bases from V and 0 from J; bases not matched to a gene: 3. The CDR3 contains 15 residues. The CDR3 DNA reads TGTGCCAGCAGCATAGGGACTAGCTCCTACAATGAGCAGTTCTTC. The encoded protein is CASSIGTSSYNEQFF.

This clone came up once. V is TRBV4-3 and J is TRBJ2-4; 12 bases fit TRBD2. The CDR3 covers 18 residues. J gave up 6 bases and V 1 base, and 10 bases lay outside the gene matches. Germline V gene lookup returns CDR1 LGHNA and CDR2 YSLEER. In DNA form, the CDR3 reads TGCGCCAGCAGCCAAGTTACGGCTAGCGGGGGGGCCGTAAACATTCAGTACTTC. Translated: CASSQVTASGGAVNIQYF.

This clone has just a few counts. The chain carries TRBV7-2 and TRBJ2-1; D unclear. CDR3 size: 15 residues. Trimming left V 1 base short and J 3 bases short, with 10 bases between. Germline V gene sequence: CDR1 SGHTA, CDR2 FQGNSA. The CDR3, as DNA: TGTGCCAGCAGCTTAGTTCGACACCTCTACAATGAGCAGTTCTTC. It yields the protein CASSLVRHLYNEQFF.

This rearrangement joins TRBV25-1 to TRBJ1-6, with 10 bases fitting TRBD1. CDR3 length: 14 amino acids. Germline values: CDR1 MGHDK, CDR2 SYGVNS. V gave up 8 bases and J gave up 4 bases; unmatched junction bases: 2. CDR3: CASRTGGYNSPLHF. In DNA, the CDR3 is TGTGCCAGCCGGACAGGGGGTTATAATTCACCCCTCCACTTT.

This clone was counted a few times. The chain links TRBV19 to TRBJ1-2; D is unclear. Trimming pared 5 bases from V and 4 bases from J, leaving 11 bases between. The length of the CDR3 is 13 residues. Germline CDR1 and CDR2: LNHDA and SQIVND (reference sequence). CDR3 DNA sequence: TGTGCCAGTAGTCAGGCCAGCGGCTATGGCTACACCTTC. Its protein is CASSQASGYGYTF.

In this sample, this clone turned up a few times. CDR3 loop: CASIPRGLWTEAFF. The CDR3 region has the DNA TGTGCCAGCATCCCGAGAGGGTTGTGGACTGAAGCTTTCTTT. The V and J genes are TRBV28 and TRBJ1-1; no firm D call. Between the trimmed V and J ends, which lost 7 bases and 5 bases, there was a span of 17 bases. The CDR3 contains 14 residues. The germline gives CDR1 MDHEN, CDR2 SYDVKM.

This rearrangement joins TRBV7-2 to TRBJ1-2, with unresolved D. The CDR3 is made up of 14 amino acids. V was trimmed by 5 bases and J by 10 bases, leaving 20 bases between them. Germline V gene lookup returns CDR1 SGHTA and CDR2 FQGNSA. CDR3 nucleotides: TGTGCCAGCAGCGGCCAGAGAGGCGGGAGGTCCTACACCTTC. This sequence encodes CASSGQRGGRSYTF.

This clone ranks as medium-sized. V gene TRBV9 combines with J gene TRBJ2-3, with a possible D match to TRBD1 (6 bases). Germline V gives CDR1 SGDLS, CDR2 YYNGEE. V was cut by 6 bases and J by 14 bases, with 19 bases left in between. CDR3 length equals 12 residues. In DNA, the CDR3 is TGTGCCAGCACCCTAATTAACCCAGGGGCGTATTTT. Translated, it gives CASTLINPGAYF.

This chain uses TRBV7-2 with TRBJ1-2; D gene ambiguous. V dropped 3 bases and J dropped 6 bases, with 11 bases sitting between them. The CDR3 spans 13 residues. Germline CDR1 is SGHTA and CDR2 is FQGNSA. The CDR3 bases are TGTGCCAGCAGCTTTCTGCTAAGGGATGGCTACACCTTC. Translation: CASSFLLRDGYTF.

The genes are TRBV7-8 and TRBJ2-7, with TRBD1 matching 9 bases. Per the germline V gene, CDR1 is SGHVS and CDR2 is FQNEAQ. J lost 4 bases, V lost 7 bases, and 8 bases had no gene match. The CDR3 sequence is 14 residues long. CDR3 sequence: CASNQQGAGYEQYF. For the CDR3, the DNA is TGTGCCAGCAACCAACAGGGGGCTGGGTACGAGCAGTACTTC.

This clone was seen just once. V and J are TRBV18 and TRBJ2-7; 7 bases fit TRBD1. Germline V gene sequence: CDR1 KGHSH, CDR2 LQKENI. V was pared by 5 bases and J by 4 bases, with 5 bases of the junction left unmatched. The CDR3 sequence is 13 residues long. CDR3 sequence reads: CASSRDSWYEQYF. CDR3 DNA: TGTGCCAGCTCAAGGGACAGTTGGTACGAGCAGTACTTC.

The rearrangement uses TRBV6-1 and TRBJ2-7; TRBD1 agrees at 7 bases. The CDR3 runs 13 residues. Unmatched junction bases numbered 5, after V lost 7 bases and J lost 2 bases. Germline V gene lookup returns CDR1 MNHNS and CDR2 SASEGT. CDR3 nucleotide sequence: TGTGCCAGCAAAGGGGGCTCGGCCTACGAGCAGTACTTC. This gives the protein CASKGGSAYEQYF.

This clone was seen just once. The genes are TRBV4-3 and TRBJ2-1; D is unresolved. Trimming cost V 1 base and J 4 bases, with 5 bases left between them. The CDR3 spans 13 residues. Looked up from germline, CDR1 is LGHNA and CDR2 is YSLEER. CDR3 residues: CASSQGEYNEQFF. CDR3 nucleotide sequence: TGCGCCAGCAGCCAAGGCGAGTACAATGAGCAGTTCTTC.

V and J are TRBV9 and TRBJ2-5, with 7 bases fitting TRBD1. Germline V gives CDR1 SGDLS, CDR2 YYNGEE. The CDR3 runs to 14 residues. Unmatched junction bases numbered 8, after V lost 4 bases and J lost 5 bases. CDR3 sequence: CASSRGQRWETQYF. For the CDR3, the DNA is TGTGCCAGCAGCCGGGGACAGAGATGGGAGACCCAGTACTTC.

The CDR3 protein is CAWSVRVAKNIQYF. DNA for the CDR3: TGTGCCTGGAGTGTACGGGTAGCCAAAAACATTCAGTACTTC. The chain has TRBV30 and TRBJ2-4; D is uncertain. CDR1 GTSNPN and CDR2 SVGIG come from the germline V gene (reference sequence). CDR3 size: 14 residues. V was cut by 0 bases and J by 0 bases, with 6 bases left in between.

The chain uses TRBV29-1 and TRBJ1-1; a possible D gene is TRBD1 (6 bases). The germline V gene has CDR1 SQVTM and CDR2 ANQGSEA. The CDR3 sequence is 13 residues long. Trimming left V 8 bases short and J 1 base short, with 14 bases between. The CDR3 bases are TGCAGCTTTGGGGGACATTCGAACACTGAAGCTTTCTTT. Translating it yields CSFGGHSNTEAFF.

This clone appeared a single time. CDR3: CSVELQGSRGLETQYF. The CDR3 DNA is TGCAGCGTTGAACTCCAGGGATCGAGGGGGTTGGAGACCCAGTACTTC. This rearrangement joins TRBV29-1 to TRBJ2-5, with D possibly being TRBD1 (6 bases). Per the germline V gene, CDR1 is SQVTM and CDR2 is ANQGSEA. This CDR3 contains 16 residues. Trimming removed 2 bases at V and 5 bases at J, with 21 bases between.

The V call is TRBV19, the J call TRBJ2-1; 9 bases align to TRBD1. The CDR3 loop spans 14 amino acids. V shed 7 bases, J shed 5 bases, and the junction held 6 bases outside the gene matches. Germline V gene lookup returns CDR1 LNHDA and CDR2 SQIVND (reference sequence). The CDR3 nucleotides read TGTGCCAGTACCTTACAGGGGGCCCACAATGAGCAGTTCTTC. Its translation: CASTLQGAHNEQFF.